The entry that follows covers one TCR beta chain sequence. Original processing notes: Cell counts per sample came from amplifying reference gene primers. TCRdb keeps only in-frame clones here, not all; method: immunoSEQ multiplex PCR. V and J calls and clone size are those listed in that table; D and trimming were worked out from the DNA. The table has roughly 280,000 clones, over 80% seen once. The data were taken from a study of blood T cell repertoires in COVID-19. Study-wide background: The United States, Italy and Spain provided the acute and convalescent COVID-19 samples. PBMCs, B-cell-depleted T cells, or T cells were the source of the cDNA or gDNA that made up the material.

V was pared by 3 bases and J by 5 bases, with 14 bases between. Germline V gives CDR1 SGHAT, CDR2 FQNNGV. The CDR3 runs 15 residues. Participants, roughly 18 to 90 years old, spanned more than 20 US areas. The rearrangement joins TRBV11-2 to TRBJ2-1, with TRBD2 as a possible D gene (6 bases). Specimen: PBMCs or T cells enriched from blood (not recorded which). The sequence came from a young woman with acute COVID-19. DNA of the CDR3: TGTGCCAGCAGCTTGAGTGGCGGGACCAACAATGAGCAGTTCTTC. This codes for CASSLSGGTNNEQFF.